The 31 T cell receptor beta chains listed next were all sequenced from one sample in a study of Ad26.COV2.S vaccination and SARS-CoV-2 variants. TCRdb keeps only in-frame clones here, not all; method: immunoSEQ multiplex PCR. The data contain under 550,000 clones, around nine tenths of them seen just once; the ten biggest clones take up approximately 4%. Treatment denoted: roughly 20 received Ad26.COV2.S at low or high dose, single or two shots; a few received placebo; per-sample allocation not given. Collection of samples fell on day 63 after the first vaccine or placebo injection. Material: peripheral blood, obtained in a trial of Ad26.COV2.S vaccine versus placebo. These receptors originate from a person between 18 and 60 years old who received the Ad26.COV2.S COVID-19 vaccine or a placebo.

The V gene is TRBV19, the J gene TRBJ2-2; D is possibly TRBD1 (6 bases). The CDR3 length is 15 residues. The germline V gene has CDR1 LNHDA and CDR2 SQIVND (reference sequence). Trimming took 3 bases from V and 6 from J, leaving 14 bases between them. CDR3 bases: TGTGCCAGTAGTATCCAGTGGGGGCATTCCGGGGAGCTGTTTTTT. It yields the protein CASSIQWGHSGELFF.

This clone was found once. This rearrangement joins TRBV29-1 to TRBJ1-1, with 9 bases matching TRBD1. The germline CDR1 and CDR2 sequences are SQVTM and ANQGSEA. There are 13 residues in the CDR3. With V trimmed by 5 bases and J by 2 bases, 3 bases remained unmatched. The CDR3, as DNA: TGCAGCGTTCCGACAGGGGGTAACACTGAAGCTTTCTTT. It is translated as CSVPTGGNTEAFF. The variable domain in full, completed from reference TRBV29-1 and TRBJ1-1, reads SAVISQKPSRDICQRGTSLTIQCQVDSQVTMMFWYRQQPGQSLTLIATANQGSEATYESGFVIDKFPISRPNLTFSTLTVSNMSPEDSSIYLCSVPTGGNTEAFFGQGTRLTVV.

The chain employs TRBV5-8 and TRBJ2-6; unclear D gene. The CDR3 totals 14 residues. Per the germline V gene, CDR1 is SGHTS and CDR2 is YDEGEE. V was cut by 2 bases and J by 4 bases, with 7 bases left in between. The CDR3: CASSFMGGANVLTF. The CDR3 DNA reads TGTGCCAGCAGCTTTATGGGGGGGGCCAACGTCCTGACTTTC.

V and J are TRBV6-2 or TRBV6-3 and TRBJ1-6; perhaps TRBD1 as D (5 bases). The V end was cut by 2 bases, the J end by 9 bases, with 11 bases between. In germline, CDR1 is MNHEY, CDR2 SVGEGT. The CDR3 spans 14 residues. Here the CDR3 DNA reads TGTGCCAGCAGTTACCGCGACAGTTCTTCACCCCTCCACTTT. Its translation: CASSYRDSSSPLHF.

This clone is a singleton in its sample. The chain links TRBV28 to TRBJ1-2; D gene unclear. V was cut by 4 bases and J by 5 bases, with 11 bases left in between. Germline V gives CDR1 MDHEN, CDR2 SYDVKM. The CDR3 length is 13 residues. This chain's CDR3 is CASSSTPQYGYTF. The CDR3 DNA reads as TGTGCCAGCAGTTCAACCCCGCAATATGGCTACACCTTC.

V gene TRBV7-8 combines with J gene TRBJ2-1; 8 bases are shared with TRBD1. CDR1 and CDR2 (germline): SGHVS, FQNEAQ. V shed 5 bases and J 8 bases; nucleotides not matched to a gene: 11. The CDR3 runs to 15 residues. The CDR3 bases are TGTGCCAGCAGCGTAGGGACAGGTCCGGGCCATGAGCAGTTCTTC. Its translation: CASSVGTGPGHEQFF.

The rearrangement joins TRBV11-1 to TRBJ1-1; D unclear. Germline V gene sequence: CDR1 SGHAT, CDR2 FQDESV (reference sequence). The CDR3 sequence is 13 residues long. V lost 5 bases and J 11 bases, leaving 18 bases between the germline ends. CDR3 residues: CASSTPGTGDAFF. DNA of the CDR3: TGTGCCAGCAGCACACCAGGTACCGGGGATGCTTTCTTT.

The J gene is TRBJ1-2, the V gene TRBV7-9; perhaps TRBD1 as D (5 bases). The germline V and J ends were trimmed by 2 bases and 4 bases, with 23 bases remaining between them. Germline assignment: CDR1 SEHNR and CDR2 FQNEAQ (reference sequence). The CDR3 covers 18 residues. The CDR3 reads CASSLSTVVGGEGYGYTF. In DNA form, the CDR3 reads TGTGCCAGCAGCTTATCTACCGTGGTCGGGGGTGAGGGCTATGGCTACACCTTC.

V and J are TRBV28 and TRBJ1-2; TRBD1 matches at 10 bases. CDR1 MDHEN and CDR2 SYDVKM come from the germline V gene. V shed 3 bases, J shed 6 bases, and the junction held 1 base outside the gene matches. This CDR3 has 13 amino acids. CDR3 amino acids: CASSLDRGNGYTF. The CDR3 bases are TGTGCCAGCAGTTTGGACAGGGGGAATGGCTACACCTTC.

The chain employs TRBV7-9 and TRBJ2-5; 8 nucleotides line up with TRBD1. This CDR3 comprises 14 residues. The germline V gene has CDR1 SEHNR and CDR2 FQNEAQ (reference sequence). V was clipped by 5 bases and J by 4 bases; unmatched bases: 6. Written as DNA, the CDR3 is TGTGCCAGCAGCCCTTGGACAGGGACAGAGACCCAGTACTTC. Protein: CASSPWTGTETQYF.

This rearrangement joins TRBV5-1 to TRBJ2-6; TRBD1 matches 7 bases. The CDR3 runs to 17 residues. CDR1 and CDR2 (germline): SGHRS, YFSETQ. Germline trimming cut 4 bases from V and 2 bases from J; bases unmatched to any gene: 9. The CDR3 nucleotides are TGCGCCAGCAGCACCCCCGGGACAGCCACTGGGGCCAACGTCCTGACTTTC. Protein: CASSTPGTATGANVLTF.

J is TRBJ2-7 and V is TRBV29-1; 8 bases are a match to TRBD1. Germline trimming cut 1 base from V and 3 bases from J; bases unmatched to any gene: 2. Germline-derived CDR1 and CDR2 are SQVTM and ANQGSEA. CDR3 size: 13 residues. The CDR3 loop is CSVEGTGNYEQYF. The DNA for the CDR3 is TGCAGCGTTGAAGGGACAGGGAACTACGAGCAGTACTTC.

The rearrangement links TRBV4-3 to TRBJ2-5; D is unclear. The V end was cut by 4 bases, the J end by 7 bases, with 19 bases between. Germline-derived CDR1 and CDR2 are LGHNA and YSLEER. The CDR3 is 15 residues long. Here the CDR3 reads CASSLSLGPPGTQYF. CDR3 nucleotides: TGCGCCAGCAGCCTATCCCTGGGCCCCCCGGGGACCCAGTACTTC.

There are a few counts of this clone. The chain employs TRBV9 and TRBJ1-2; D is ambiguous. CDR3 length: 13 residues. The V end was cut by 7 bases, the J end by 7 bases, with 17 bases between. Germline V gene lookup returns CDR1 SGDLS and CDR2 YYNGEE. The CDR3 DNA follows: TGTGCCAGCCCCCAGGTTGGAGGTCGTGGCTACACCTTC. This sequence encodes CASPQVGGRGYTF.

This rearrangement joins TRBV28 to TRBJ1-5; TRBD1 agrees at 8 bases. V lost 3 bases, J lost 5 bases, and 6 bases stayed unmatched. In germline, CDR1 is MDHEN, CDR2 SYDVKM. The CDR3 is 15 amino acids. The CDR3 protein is CASSFFLQGDQPQHF. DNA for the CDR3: TGTGCCAGCAGTTTTTTTCTACAGGGGGATCAGCCCCAGCATTTT.

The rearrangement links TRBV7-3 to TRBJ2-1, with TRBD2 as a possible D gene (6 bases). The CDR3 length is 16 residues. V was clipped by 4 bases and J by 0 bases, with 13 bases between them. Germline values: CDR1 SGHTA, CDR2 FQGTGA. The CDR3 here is CASSSRSGSSYNEQFF. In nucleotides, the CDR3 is TGTGCCAGCAGCTCACGAAGCGGGTCCTCCTACAATGAGCAGTTCTTC.

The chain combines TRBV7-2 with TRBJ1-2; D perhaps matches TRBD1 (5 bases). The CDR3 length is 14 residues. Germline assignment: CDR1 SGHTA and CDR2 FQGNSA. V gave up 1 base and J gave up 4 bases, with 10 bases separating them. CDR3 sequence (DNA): TGTGCCAGCAGCTTAGTGGGCAGGGCCTATGGCTACACCTTC. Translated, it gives CASSLVGRAYGYTF.

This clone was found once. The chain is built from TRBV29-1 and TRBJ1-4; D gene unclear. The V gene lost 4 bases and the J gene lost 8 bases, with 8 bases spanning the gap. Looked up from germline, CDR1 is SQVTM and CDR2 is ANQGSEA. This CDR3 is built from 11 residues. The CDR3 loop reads CSVGGDEKLFF. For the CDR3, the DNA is TGCAGCGTTGGAGGTGACGAAAAACTGTTTTTT.

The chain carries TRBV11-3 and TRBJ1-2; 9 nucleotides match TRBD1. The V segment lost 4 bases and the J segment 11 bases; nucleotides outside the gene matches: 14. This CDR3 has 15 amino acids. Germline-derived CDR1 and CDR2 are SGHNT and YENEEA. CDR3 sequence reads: CASSSLTGTGRRYTF. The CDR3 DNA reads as TGTGCCAGCAGCTCTTTGACCGGGACAGGGAGAAGGTACACCTTC.

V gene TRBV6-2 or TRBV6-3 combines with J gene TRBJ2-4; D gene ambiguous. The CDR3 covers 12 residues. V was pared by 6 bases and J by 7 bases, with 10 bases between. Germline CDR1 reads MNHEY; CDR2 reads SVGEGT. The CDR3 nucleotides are TGTGCCAGCAGCCCCGACAAGAACATTCAGTACTTC. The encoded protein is CASSPDKNIQYF.

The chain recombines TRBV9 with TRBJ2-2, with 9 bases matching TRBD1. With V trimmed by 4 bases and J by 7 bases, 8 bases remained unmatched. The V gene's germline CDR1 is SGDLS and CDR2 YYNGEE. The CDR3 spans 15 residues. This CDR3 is CASSFIDRGVGELFF. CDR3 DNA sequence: TGTGCCAGCAGCTTTATAGACAGGGGGGTCGGGGAGCTGTTTTTT.

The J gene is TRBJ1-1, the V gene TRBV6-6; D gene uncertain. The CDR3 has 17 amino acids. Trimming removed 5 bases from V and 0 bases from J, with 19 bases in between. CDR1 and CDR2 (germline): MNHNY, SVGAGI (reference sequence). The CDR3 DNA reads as TGTGCCAGCAGTCCCCGGCTGGGCAGCTACATGAACACTGAAGCTTTCTTT. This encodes CASSPRLGSYMNTEAFF.

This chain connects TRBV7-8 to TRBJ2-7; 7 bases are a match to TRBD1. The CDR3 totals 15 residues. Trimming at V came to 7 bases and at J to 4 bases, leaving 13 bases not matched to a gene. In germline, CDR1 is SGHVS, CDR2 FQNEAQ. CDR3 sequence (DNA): TGTGCCAGCACGAAGGGAAGGGGGCGAGGGTACGAGCAGTACTTC. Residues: CASTKGRGRGYEQYF.

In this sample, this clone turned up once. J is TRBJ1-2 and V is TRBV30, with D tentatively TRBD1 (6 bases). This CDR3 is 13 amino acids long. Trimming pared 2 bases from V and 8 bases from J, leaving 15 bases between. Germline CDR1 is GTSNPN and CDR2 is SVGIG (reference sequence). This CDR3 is CAWSPQGKVGYTF. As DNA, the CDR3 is TGTGCCTGGAGTCCTCAGGGGAAAGTGGGCTACACCTTC.

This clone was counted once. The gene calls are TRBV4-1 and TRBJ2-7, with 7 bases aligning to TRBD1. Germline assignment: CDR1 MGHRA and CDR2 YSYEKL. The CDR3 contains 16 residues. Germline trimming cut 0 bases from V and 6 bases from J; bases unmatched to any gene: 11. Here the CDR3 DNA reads TGCGCCAGCAGCCAAGAAGTCTTCAGGGGGATCGGCGAGCAGTACTTC. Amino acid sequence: CASSQEVFRGIGEQYF.

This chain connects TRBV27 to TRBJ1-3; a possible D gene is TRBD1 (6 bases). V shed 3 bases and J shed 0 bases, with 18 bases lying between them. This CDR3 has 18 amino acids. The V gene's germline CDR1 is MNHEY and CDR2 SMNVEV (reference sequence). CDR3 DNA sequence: TGTGCCAGCAGTTTCCCAGGGGACCTCTCCCTCTCTGGAAACACCATATATTTT. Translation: CASSFPGDLSLSGNTIYF.

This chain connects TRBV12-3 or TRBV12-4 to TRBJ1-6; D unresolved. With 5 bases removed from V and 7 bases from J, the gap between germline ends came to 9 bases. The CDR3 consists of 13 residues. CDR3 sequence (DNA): TGTGCCAGCAGTCCCGGCCTCAATTCACCCCTCCACTTT. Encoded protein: CASSPGLNSPLHF.

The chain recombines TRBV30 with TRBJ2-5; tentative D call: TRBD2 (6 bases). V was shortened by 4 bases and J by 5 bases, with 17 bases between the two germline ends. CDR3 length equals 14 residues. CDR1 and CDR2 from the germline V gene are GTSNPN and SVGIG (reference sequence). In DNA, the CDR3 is TGTGCCTGGATTCCAGCGGGTCTCGGGGAGACCCAGTACTTC. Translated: CAWIPAGLGETQYF.

CDR3 region: CASSVLSGREFF. CDR3 in DNA: TGTGCCAGCAGCGTTTTATCGGGTCGGGAGTTCTTC. The chain has TRBV9 and TRBJ2-1, with unresolved D. The CDR3 has 12 amino acids. V gave up 2 bases and J gave up 14 bases, with 14 bases separating them. Germline values: CDR1 SGDLS, CDR2 YYNGEE. The complete variable domain, with remaining parts taken from reference TRBV9 and TRBJ2-1, reads DSGVTQTPKHLITATGQRVTLRCSPRSGDLSVYWYQQSLDQGLQFLIQYYNGEERAKGNILERFSAQQFPDLHSELNLSSLELGDSALYFCASSVLSGREFFGPGTRLTVL.

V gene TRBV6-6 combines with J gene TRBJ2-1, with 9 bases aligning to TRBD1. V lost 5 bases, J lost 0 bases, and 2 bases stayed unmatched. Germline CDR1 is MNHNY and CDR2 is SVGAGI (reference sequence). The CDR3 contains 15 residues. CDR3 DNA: TGTGCCAGCAGTGACAGGGGGAGCTCCTACAATGAGCAGTTCTTC. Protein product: CASSDRGSSYNEQFF.

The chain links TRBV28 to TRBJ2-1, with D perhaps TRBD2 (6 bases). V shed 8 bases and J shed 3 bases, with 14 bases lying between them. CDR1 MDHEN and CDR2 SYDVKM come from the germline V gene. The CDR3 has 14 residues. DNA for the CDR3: TGTGCCAGCCGGCGTGCGGGGAACTACAATGAGCAGTTCTTC. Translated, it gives CASRRAGNYNEQFF.